These 32 T cell receptor beta chains were all obtained from the same sample, sequenced in a study of kidney transplant recipient with SARS-CoV-2 infection. TCRdb independently ran MiXCR on the reads; one entry per CDR3 protein. The repertoire holds 200,000 to 300,000 distinct CDR3 sequences, with 29% as singletons. This specimen consisted of a blood sample, obtained at baseline and on roughly day 110 from a kidney transplant recipient. These receptors were obtained from a young adult male patient who had COVID-19 and was a kidney transplant recipient. Some T cells may trace back to the graft donor.

A remark on this clonotype: This may be a read error: a much more frequent sequence differs by one nucleotide. The conserved phenylalanine or tryptophan is not found at the CDR3 terminus, so this likely reflects a read error. The gene calls are TRBV10-3 and TRBJ2-5, with a possible D match to TRBD1 (5 bases). CDR3 length equals 15 residues. Germline CDR1 reads ENHRY; CDR2 reads SYGVKD. V was cut by 3 bases and J by 2 bases, with 13 bases left in between. The CDR3 here is CAISEARAGQETQYL. The CDR3 DNA reads as TGTGCCATCAGTGAAGCTCGAGCAGGGCAAGAGACCCAGTACCTC.

There are many counts of this clonotype. This sequence joins TRBV7-2 and TRBJ1-2; D unresolved. V gave up 5 bases and J gave up 4 bases, with 23 bases separating them. Germline V CDR1 and CDR2: SGHTA, FQGNSA. The CDR3 consists of 17 residues. DNA of the CDR3: TGTGCCAGCAGCCAGTCGTACAGAGACGGAAAGACCTATGGCTACACCTTC. Translated, it gives CASSQSYRDGKTYGYTF.

Many counts were recorded for this clonotype. This chain links TRBV20-1 with TRBJ2-7, with a tentative D call TRBD1 (7 bases). This CDR3 is 16 amino acids long. CDR1 and CDR2 from the germline V gene are DFQATT and SNEGSKA (reference sequence). Trimming removed 0 bases from V and 2 bases from J, with 17 bases in between. The CDR3 reads CSARDLARGEAYEQYF. CDR3 in DNA: TGCAGTGCTAGAGATCTGGCCAGGGGGGAAGCCTACGAGCAGTACTTC.

This clonotype occurred once. One base away lies a much larger clone, so this may be a sequencing read error. This chain uses TRBV28 with TRBJ1-6; unclear D gene. V was clipped by 4 bases and J by 9 bases, with 16 bases between them. Germline-derived CDR1 and CDR2 are MDHEN and SYDVKM. The CDR3 loop spans 15 amino acids. The CDR3 DNA reads as TGTGCCAGCAGTTCAACGGGAGAAAGGAGTTCACCCCTCCACTTT. Encoded protein: CASSSTGERSSPLHF.

The chain has TRBV20-1 and TRBJ1-6; TRBD1 matches 8 bases. CDR3 length equals 15 residues. After removal of 2 bases from V and 7 bases from J, the junction contained 7 bases not matched to a gene. The V gene's germline CDR1 is DFQATT and CDR2 SNEGSKA (reference sequence). This chain's CDR3 is CSARLTQGANSPLHF. CDR3 nucleotide sequence: TGCAGTGCTAGACTCACGCAGGGGGCGAATTCACCCCTCCACTTT.

In this sample, this clonotype turned up many times. Germline and junction disagree at one end, which may indicate a read error. This chain uses TRBV12-3 or TRBV12-4 with TRBJ1-2, with unresolved D. The CDR3 is 17 residues long. The CDR3 sequence: CASSLLYSFRKTYGYTF. The CDR3 coding sequence is TGTGCCAGCAGTTTACTGTACAGCTTCCGAAAGACCTATGGCTATACCTTC.

This sequence joins TRBV6-2 or TRBV6-3 and TRBJ2-3, with 8 bases identical to TRBD2. Trimming cost V 5 bases and J 3 bases; bases outside gene matches: 22. The CDR3 is made up of 20 amino acids. In germline, CDR1 is MNHEY, CDR2 SVGEGT. In DNA, the CDR3 is TGTGCCAGCAGTCCTCTGGGCCTCAGGCTGGCGGGAGGCTTAACAGATACGCAGTATTTT. It translates to CASSPLGLRLAGGLTDTQYF.

This chain joins TRBV20-1 and TRBJ2-7; D not certain. The germline gives CDR1 DFQATT, CDR2 SNEGSKA (reference sequence). This CDR3 has 17 residues. The ends were cut back, 2 bases at V and 0 bases at J, with 20 bases in the middle. The CDR3 DNA reads as TGCAGTGCTAGACCAGAGTTCTCCTACGTGATCTCCTACGAGCAGTACTTC. It translates to CSARPEFSYVISYEQYF.

The chain employs TRBV2 and TRBJ1-2; D is perhaps TRBD1 (5 bases). The CDR3 length is 14 residues. Trimming stripped 11 bases from V and 2 bases from J, with 18 bases between. CDR1 SNHLY and CDR2 FYNNEI come from the germline V gene. CDR3 nucleotides: TGTGCCGGCATGGAGACCGGGACCAACTATGGCTACACCTTC. Translated: CAGMETGTNYGYTF. Using reference TRBV2 and TRBJ1-2 for the parts outside the CDR3, the full variable domain is EPEVTQTPSHQVTQMGQEVILRCVPISNHLYFYWYRQILGQKVEFLVSFYNNEISEKSEIFDDQFSVERPDGSNFTLKIRSTKLEDSAMYFCAGMETGTNYGYTFGSGTRLTVV.

With respect to this clonotype: A much larger clone lies a single base off, so this may be a read error. This chain uses TRBV21-1 with TRBJ2-3. TRBV21-1 is noted as a pseudogene. This CDR3 is 17 amino acids long. The CDR3 spells CASRYKLATVTQDTQYF. The DNA of the CDR3 is TGTGCCAGCAGGTATAAATTAGCTACAGTCACGCAAGATACGCAGTATTTT.

This clonotype was recorded at least ten times. J is TRBJ1-2 and V is TRBV12-2. TRBV12-2 is flagged as a pseudogene. The CDR3 is 17 amino acids. CDR3 nucleotide sequence: TGTGCAAGTCGCTGGGTCATGACTCCACGAAAGACCTATGGCTACACCTTC. Translation: CASRWVMTPRKTYGYTF.

The rearrangement joins TRBV6-1 to TRBJ2-1; D may be TRBD1 (6 bases). V lost 2 bases and J lost 4, with 12 bases in between. The CDR3 is 15 amino acids. The germline V gene encodes CDR1 MNHNS and CDR2 SASEGT. As DNA, the CDR3 is TGTGCCAGCAGTGAACGGACAGCAATTTACAATGAGCAGTTCTTC. Translation: CASSERTAIYNEQFF.

About this clonotype itself: This sequence may be a read error, since a much larger clone differs from it by one base. The J gene is TRBJ2-4, the V gene TRBV20-1, with 10 positions matching TRBD1. The CDR3 has 14 residues. CDR1 and CDR2 from the germline V gene are DFQATT and SNEGSKA (reference sequence). CDR3 DNA sequence: TGCAGTGCTGATTCGGGACAGGGGACCAATGAGCGGTTCTTC. Its translation is CSADSGQGTNERFF.

This clonotype appeared many times. This chain joins TRBV20-1 and TRBJ1-2, with D perhaps matching TRBD1 (6 bases). V dropped 6 bases and J dropped 5 bases, with 13 bases sitting between them. The CDR3 covers 12 residues. CDR1 and CDR2 (germline): DFQATT, SNEGSKA (reference sequence). For the CDR3, the DNA is TGCAGTGCGGATAAGGACAGTTATGGCTACACCTTC. This translates into CSADKDSYGYTF.

The sample holds many counts of this clonotype. This chain joins TRBV28 and TRBJ1-5; D is possibly TRBD1 (6 bases). V lost 5 bases and J lost 5, with 13 bases in between. This CDR3 spans 14 amino acids. Germline CDR1 and CDR2: MDHEN and SYDVKM. CDR3 in DNA: TGTGCCAGCAGTCCGGGCAGGGGAGATCAGCCCCAGCATTTT. Its translation: CASSPGRGDQPQHF. The whole variable domain, remainder taken from reference TRBV28 and TRBJ1-5, is DVKVTQSSRYLVKRTGEKVFLECVQDMDHENMFWYRQDPGLGLRLIYFSYDVKMKEKGDIPEGYSVSREKKERFSLILESASTNQTSMYLCASSPGRGDQPQHFGDGTRLSIL.

The chain joins TRBV5-4 to TRBJ1-1; possibly TRBD1 for D (6 bases). CDR3 length equals 13 residues. V was cut by 7 bases and J by 2 bases, with 12 bases left in between. CDR1 and CDR2 from the germline V gene are SGHNT and YYREEE (reference sequence). CDR3 in amino acids: CASGVQGNTEAFF. The DNA for the CDR3 is TGTGCCAGCGGCGTACAGGGAAACACTGAAGCTTTCTTT.

Concerning this clonotype: A much larger clone differs from this one at a single base, so this may be a read error. The chain joins TRBV5-4 to TRBJ2-4; weak D call: TRBD1 (6 bases). TRBJ2-7 matches the DNA end more closely, so the J call is doubtful. Germline CDR1 is SGHNT and CDR2 is YYREEE (reference sequence). The CDR3 totals 15 residues. CDR3 amino acids: CASSHPAGQFYEQYF. CDR3 coding DNA: TGTGCCAGCAGCCACCCCGCCGGACAGTTCTACGAGCAGTACTTC.

Concerning this clonotype: This may come from a read error, since a much larger clone is one base off. J is TRBJ1-2 and V is TRBV12-3 or TRBV12-4; D unresolved. The CDR3 contains 15 residues. CDR3: CASSPPGTRRYGHTF. The DNA of the CDR3 is TGTGCCAGCAGTCCGCCGGGCACCAGGAGGTATGGCCACACCTTC.

In the case of this clonotype: A single base separates this from a much larger clone, so it may be a read error. The chain links TRBV21-1 to TRBJ2-3. TRBV21-1 is flagged as a pseudogene. The CDR3 length is 14 residues. For the CDR3, the DNA is TGTGCCAGCAGCAGCGCAGTTGACACAGATACGCGGTATTTT. Protein product: CASSSAVDTDTRYF.

This clonotype occurred many times. The chain couples TRBV5-5 to TRBJ2-6; D possibly corresponds to TRBD1 (6 bases). CDR3 length: 17 amino acids. In germline, CDR1 is SGHKS, CDR2 YYEKEE (reference sequence). V was clipped by 3 bases and J by 0 bases, with 13 bases between them. The DNA of the CDR3 is TGTGCCAGCAGCTCCGGACAAGGGGGCTCTGGGGCCAACGTCCTGACTTTC. The encoded protein is CASSSGQGGSGANVLTF. Looking up the rest from reference TRBV5-5 and TRBJ2-6 gives the full variable domain: DAGVTQSPTHLIKTRGQQVTLRCSPISGHKSVSWYQQVLGQGPQFIFQYYEKEERGRGNFPDRFSARQFPNYSSELNVNALLLGDSALYLCASSSGQGGSGANVLTFGAGSRLTVL.

There are many counts of this clonotype. CDR3 nucleotide sequence: TGTGCCAGCAGCCAAGTGAAGGGAGCTAACTATGGCTACACCTTC. This sequence encodes CASSQVKGANYGYTF. V usage is TRBV14 and J usage is TRBJ1-2; the D is unclear. Germline loops: CDR1 SGHDN, CDR2 FVKESK. This CDR3 has 15 residues. Trimming pared 1 base from V and 0 bases from J, leaving 9 bases between. Full variable domain (outside the CDR3, taken from reference TRBV14 and TRBJ1-2): EAGVTQFPSHSVIEKGQTVTLRCDPISGHDNLYWYRRVMGKEIKFLLHFVKESKQDESGMPNNRFLAERTGGTYSTLKVQPAELEDSGVYFCASSQVKGANYGYTFGSGTRLTVV.

This clonotype was seen a few times. V usage is TRBV5-3 and J usage is TRBJ1-2, with TRBD1 as a possible D gene (5 bases). TRBV5-3 is an open reading frame, and its role is uncertain. The V and J ends lost 7 bases and 4 bases respectively, with 23 bases between them. This CDR3 has 16 residues. The CDR3 DNA reads as TGTGCCAGATTTGGGGCAGTGGTGAGAAAGACCTATGGCTACACCTTC. It encodes CARFGAVVRKTYGYTF.

The CDR3 nucleotides are TGTGCCAGCTCACACCGGACAGCAGATACGCAGTATTTT. Its translation: CASSHRTADTQYF. The rearrangement links TRBV18 to TRBJ2-3; tentative D call: TRBD1 (6 bases). With 4 bases removed from V and 4 bases from J, the gap between germline ends came to 9 bases. The CDR3 sequence is 13 residues long. Germline lookup yields CDR1 KGHSH and CDR2 LQKENI. The full variable domain, rest sourced from reference TRBV18 and TRBJ2-3, is NAGVMQNPRHLVRRRGQEARLRCSPMKGHSHVYWYRQLPEEGLKFMVYLQKENIIDESGMPKERFSAEFPKEGPSILRIQQVVRGDSAAYFCASSHRTADTQYFGPGTRLTVL.

This clonotype has at least ten counts. CDR3 in DNA: TGTGCCAGCAGTTTAATCGCCAACTATAATTCACCCCTCCACTTT. Translating gives CASSLIANYNSPLHF. The rearrangement uses TRBV27 and TRBJ1-6; D gene unclear. The CDR3 runs to 15 residues. V lost 2 bases to trimming and J lost 3 bases, with 8 bases between them. Germline V lookup: CDR1 MNHEY, CDR2 SMNVEV (reference sequence).

This clonotype showed up many times. The CDR3 sequence: CASSFGTGINTEAFF. The CDR3, as DNA: TGTGCCAGCAGTTTTGGGACAGGCATAAACACTGAAGCTTTCTTT. V is TRBV27 and J is TRBJ1-1, with 8 bases aligning to TRBD1. The CDR3 sequence is 15 residues long. Trimming took 3 bases from V and 2 from J; bases not matched to a gene: 5. Germline V gene sequence: CDR1 MNHEY, CDR2 SMNVEV (reference sequence).

A note on this clonotype: A junction end diverges from the germline sequence, so it may reflect a read error. The rearrangement joins TRBV9 to TRBJ1-1, with D possibly TRBD1 on 5 matching bases. CDR1 and CDR2 (germline): SGDLS, YYNGEE. CDR3 length equals 15 residues. CDR3 loop: CASSVGGSGNTEAFF. Here the CDR3 DNA reads TGTGCCAGCAGCGTAGGGGGCTCGGGGAACACTGAAGCCTTCTTT.

For this clonotype: This may come from a read error, since a much larger clone is one base off. The V call is TRBV28, the J call TRBJ1-6; D unclear. The CDR3 spans 15 residues. Per the germline V gene, CDR1 is MDHEN and CDR2 is SYDVKM. Here the CDR3 DNA reads TGTGCCAGCAGTTTTTCGGGCTCCTATAATCCACCCCTCCACTTT. This sequence encodes CASSFSGSYNPPLHF. Full variable domain (missing parts from reference TRBV28 and TRBJ1-6): DVKVTQSSRYLVKRTGEKVFLECVQDMDHENMFWYRQDPGLGLRLIYFSYDVKMKEKGDIPEGYSVSREKKERFSLILESASTNQTSMYLCASSFSGSYNPPLHFGNGTRLTVT.

This clonotype was recorded at least ten times. V gene TRBV6-5 combines with J gene TRBJ1-1; D uncertain. V lost 6 bases to trimming and J lost 5 bases, with 13 bases between them. CDR1 and CDR2 (germline): MNHEY, SVGAGI. This CDR3 comprises 13 residues. CDR3 in amino acids: CASRGNQVTEAFF. CDR3 in DNA: TGTGCCAGCAGGGGAAATCAGGTTACTGAAGCTTTCTTT.

This clonotype was recorded many times. The chain carries TRBV7-9 and TRBJ1-2, with D uncertain. Per the germline V gene, CDR1 is SEHNR and CDR2 is FQNEAQ (reference sequence). This CDR3 has 17 amino acids. V lost 4 bases and J lost 4, with 22 bases in between. For the CDR3, the DNA is TGTGCCAGCAGCTATGCGGTATACCATGGAAAGACCTATGGCTACACCTTC. Amino acid sequence: CASSYAVYHGKTYGYTF.

There are many counts of this clonotype. The V and J genes are TRBV9 and TRBJ2-2; weak D call: TRBD2 (6 bases). V shed 4 bases and J shed 2 bases, with 18 bases lying between them. CDR1 is SGDLS and CDR2 is YYNGEE in the germline V gene. The CDR3 has 17 residues. CDR3 sequence (DNA): TGTGCCAGCAGCCCTCGTGCGGGGACCCCTAACACCGGGGAGCTGTTTTTT. Protein sequence: CASSPRAGTPNTGELFF.

This clonotype was observed a handful of times. V is TRBV28 and J is TRBJ2-1; D uncertain. Germline lookup yields CDR1 MDHEN and CDR2 SYDVKM. This CDR3 has 14 residues. V lost 6 bases and J lost 4, with 13 bases in between. The CDR3 nucleotides read TGTGCCAGCAGCCCTCTAAACATGTACAATGAGCAGTTCTTC. This sequence encodes CASSPLNMYNEQFF.

This clonotype was detected ten times or more. The chain has TRBV11-2 and TRBJ1-1; D not certain. Trimming stripped 3 bases from V and 0 bases from J, with 11 bases between. CDR3 length: 15 residues. CDR1 and CDR2 from the germline V gene are SGHAT and FQNNGV. The CDR3 region has the DNA TGTGCCAGCAGCTTGACACCCGACGTGAACACTGAAGCTTTCTTT. Encoded protein: CASSLTPDVNTEAFF.